This TCR beta chain derives from a study of T-cell memory formation after mild COVID-19. At the level of the study: The study found TCR clusters largely donor specific. Study-wide points: SARS-CoV-2 specificity of second-wave clones peaking day 37 was unconfirmed. Memory from before infection featured some responding clones, which suggests cross-reactive memory joined.

As regards this clonotype: The antigen is unknown.

Constant-segment-primed 5'RACE gave TCR alpha and TCR beta cDNA libraries with sample barcodes and UMIs. TCRdb re-called the 5' RACE reads with MiXCR, one entry per CDR3 protein. The sample consists of fewer than 500,000 distinct CDR3 sequences, nearly 25% of them appearing once. The CDR3 covers 12 residues. Germline-derived CDR1 and CDR2 are SGHRS and YFSETQ. V was cut by 4 bases and J by 9 bases, with 14 bases left in between. This sequence joins TRBV5-1 and TRBJ2-7; D might be TRBD1 (6 bases). The TCR was taken from an adult woman who had mild COVID-19 (a few samples of this study predate the infection). Cell type and time point are not known. The specimen was PBMCs or a T cell subset sorted from them (not recorded which). The CDR3 is CASSNPGQGQYF. In DNA form, the CDR3 reads TGCGCCAGCAGCAACCCGGGACAAGGGCAGTACTTC.